These 11 T cell receptor delta chains came from one sample sequenced in a study of gamma-delta chains in newborns, infants, children. TCRdb fed the reads into CATT to redo clone calling. The table shows about 6,900 delta-chain clones, with over 2% occurring only once. The sample taken for sequencing was blood. The receptor source for this set is a child who was a newborn, infant or young child, either healthy, febrile or measles-vaccinated (not recorded which).

This clone was picked up a small number of times. TCRdb pairs this DNA with a much larger clone's protein that differs at residue 14, likely a read error; the protein shown was translated from the DNA. The rearrangement joins TRDV3 to TRDJ1; TRDD3 matches 13 bases. The CDR3 is 19 amino acids. Germline V gene lookup returns CDR1 TVYSNPD and CDR2 GDNSRS (reference sequence). Unmatched junction bases numbered 20, after V lost 2 bases and J lost 5 bases. The CDR3 DNA follows: TGTGCCTTTGCCGTCCTACGTTTAACTGGGGGATACGCTATGGATAAACTCATCTTT. This encodes CAFAVLRLTGGYAMDKLIF. Together with reference TRDV3 and TRDJ1, the CDR3 gives the full variable domain: CDKVTQSSPDQTVASGSEVVLLCTYDTVYSNPDLFWYRIRPDYSFQFVFYGDNSRSEGADFTQGRFSVKHILTQKAFHLVISPVRTEDSATYYCAFAVLRLTGGYAMDKLIFGKGTRVTVEP.

About this clone: The protein given by TCRdb reflects a much larger clone and differs at residue 3 from this DNA's translation, likely from a read error; the protein shown is the DNA's translation. The rearrangement links TRDV2 to TRDJ1; 11 bases are shared with TRDD3. Germline V gives CDR1 GEAIGNYY, CDR2 EKD. The CDR3 spans 16 residues. Here the CDR3 DNA reads TGTGCCAGTGACACCTTACTGGGGGATATCACCGATAAACTCATCTTT. It codes for CASDTLLGDITDKLIF.

This clone has more than one count but fewer than ten. One junction end does not reproduce the germline sequence, and a read error may be involved. The J gene is TRDJ3, the V gene TRDV2; 10 nucleotides agree with TRDD3. The CDR3 is 19 amino acids. CDR1 and CDR2 from the germline V gene are GEAIGNYY and EKD. DNA for the CDR3: TGTGCCTGTGACACCGGGGGGATACGGAGCCCCTGGGACACCCGGCAGATGTTTTTC. Protein sequence: CACDTGGIRSPWDTRQMFF.

Comments on this clone: This may be a read error, as it is one base from a much larger clone. The sample contains more than one DNA sequence encoding this CDR3. The chain recombines TRDV2 with TRDJ3; TRDD3 matches 10 bases. There are 18 residues in the CDR3. Germline CDR1 reads GEAIGNYY; CDR2 reads EKD. The CDR3 region is CACDTAGGYAWDTRQMFF. Here the CDR3 DNA reads TGTGCCTGCGACACGGCCGGGGGATACGCGTGGGACACCCGACAGATGTTTTTC.

With respect to this clone: The mismatch at residue 5 between this DNA's translation and the TCRdb protein of a much larger clone likely reflects a read error; the protein shown is translated from the DNA. The chain recombines TRDV2 with TRDJ3, with TRDD3 identical over 8 bases. The CDR3 spans 19 residues. Unmatched junction bases numbered 9, after V lost 2 bases and J lost 1 base. In germline, CDR1 is GEAIGNYY, CDR2 EKD. The CDR3 DNA sequence: TGTGCCTGTGACATCTGGGGGACGAGAAGTTCCTGGGACACCCGACAGATGTTTTTC. Protein product: CACDIWGTRSSWDTRQMFF.

Comment on this clone: A far larger clone is just one base off, so this is likely a read error. Other DNA sequences of this sample code for an identical CDR3. V is TRDV2 and J is TRDJ3, with 9 bases identical to TRDD3. The V and J ends lost 7 bases and 0 bases, in that order; junction bases with no gene match: 3. CDR1 and CDR2 (germline): GEAIGNYY, EKD. The CDR3 covers 16 residues. The CDR3 DNA reads as TGTGCCTGCGACTGGGGGAGCTCCTGGGACACCCGACAGATGTTTTTC. Protein sequence: CACDWGSSWDTRQMFF.

This clone occurred a few times. TCRdb's listed protein matches a much larger clone and diverges from this DNA's translation at residue 13, likely through a read error; the protein shown comes from the DNA. The V call is TRDV2, the J call TRDJ3; 10 bases line up with TRDD3. The germline V gene encodes CDR1 GEAIGNYY and CDR2 EKD. The CDR3 is made up of 17 amino acids. The CDR3 is CACDNTGGFWDTQQMFF. The CDR3 region has the DNA TGTGCCTGTGACAATACTGGGGGATTTTGGGACACCCAACAGATGTTTTTC.

This clone was seen a few times. TCRdb has a much larger clone's protein, which differs at residue 12 from the translation of this DNA, likely because of a read error; what is shown is the protein translated from the DNA. The V gene is TRDV2, the J gene TRDJ3, with TRDD3 matching 13 bases. This CDR3 is built from 19 residues. V lost 2 bases to trimming and J lost 6 bases; unmatched junction nucleotides: 9. Looked up from germline, CDR1 is GEAIGNYY and CDR2 is EKD. CDR3 in amino acids: CACDSTGGYARMDTRQMFF. In DNA form, the CDR3 reads TGTGCCTGTGACAGTACTGGGGGATACGCGAGGATGGACACCCGACAGATGTTTTTC.

By share, this clone counts as medium-sized. At the DNA level, this CDR3 is encoded by other sequences in the same sample as well. CDR3 protein: CALGNSSTGGYTDKLIF. CDR3 nucleotide sequence: TGTGCTCTTGGGAATTCTAGTACTGGGGGATACACCGATAAACTCATCTTT. This chain joins TRDV1 and TRDJ1; 10 positions match TRDD3. The length of the CDR3 is 17 residues. V was pared by 5 bases and J by 0 bases, with 9 bases of the junction left unmatched. Germline V gives CDR1 TSWWSYY, CDR2 QGS.

This clone was found a few times. A read error is possible here, since a much larger clone lies one base away. The J gene is TRDJ3, the V gene TRDV2; TRDD3 agrees at 9 bases. After removal of 1 base from V and 0 bases from J, the junction contained 12 bases not matched to a gene. This CDR3 is built from 21 residues. Germline V gene sequence: CDR1 GEAIGNYY, CDR2 EKD. Written as DNA, the CDR3 is TGTGCCTGTGACACGGTACTGGGGGACGGCATTAGCTCCTGGGACACCCGACAGATGTTTTTC. As protein: CACDTVLGDGISSWDTRQMFF.

For this clone: A much larger clonotype is one base distant, so this may be a read error. The sample contains more than one DNA sequence encoding this CDR3. J is TRDJ3 and V is TRDV2; D is perhaps TRDD3 (5 bases). This CDR3 has 20 amino acids. Trimming shortened V by 2 bases and J by 0 bases, and 19 bases separated the two germline ends. CDR1 and CDR2 from the germline V gene are GEAIGNYY and EKD. The CDR3: CACDNHGATPRSWDTRQMFF. CDR3 nucleotide sequence: TGTGCCTGTGACAACCATGGGGCTACCCCCCGCTCCTGGGACACCCGACAGATGTTTTTC.